This T cell receptor beta chain was observed in a study of CD8+ T cells in alopecia areata. Looking at the study overall: In an open-label trial, patients got 5 to 10 mg tofacitinib twice daily. The study's findings and limits: Mice gave a clearer picture of TCR sharing than patients did, possibly for HLA-related reasons.

Reverse transcribed after extraction, RNA yielded cDNA as the sequencing template. Sequenced by immunoSEQ multiplex PCR; TCRdb stores in-frame clones only, minus some. Here the sample spans some 170,000 clones, less than 80% being singletons. Sorted out of PBMCs were CD4+ T cells and CD8+ T cells. To note about this clone: Its antigen is as yet unknown.

This CDR3 is built from 12 residues. Trimming shortened V by 2 bases and J by 7 bases, and 6 bases separated the two germline ends. Germline V lookup: CDR1 ENHRY, CDR2 SYGVKD. The chain couples TRBV10-3 to TRBJ2-1; the D is unclear. The TCR originated in a human donor with alopecia areata. The material was CD8+ T cells sorted from blood, obtained at week 0. Here the CDR3 reads CAISETGNEQFF. In DNA, the CDR3 is TGTGCCATCAGTGAGACCGGGAATGAGCAGTTCTTC.